The 25 T cell receptor beta chains given below trace back to one sample, sequenced in a study of blood T cell repertoires in COVID-19. This table comes from immunoSEQ multiplex PCR, and its TCRdb copy is limited to in-frame clones, with some not included. This sample has fewer than 400,000 clones; more than 90% occur once, and the top ten carry 3% to 5%. The sequencing input was PBMCs or T cells enriched from blood (not recorded which). Receptors were obtained from a woman aged 30 to 39 who had been exposed to COVID-19.

The chain couples TRBV2 to TRBJ1-1, with a possible D match to TRBD1 (6 bases). V lost 8 bases, J lost 1 base, and 11 bases lay in between. This CDR3 is 13 amino acids long. Germline V gene lookup returns CDR1 SNHLY and CDR2 FYNNEI. For the CDR3, the DNA is TGTGCCAGCGCAGGACAGCCGAACACTGAAGCTTTCTTT. Encoded protein: CASAGQPNTEAFF.

The chain joins TRBV6-5 to TRBJ1-2; the D gene is possibly TRBD1 (5 bases). The germline V and J ends were trimmed by 7 bases and 7 bases, with 13 bases remaining between them. The CDR3 consists of 12 residues. Per germline, CDR1 MNHEY and CDR2 SVGAGI. The CDR3 protein is CASTLSGFGYTF. CDR3 in DNA: TGTGCCAGCACCCTCTCAGGGTTTGGCTACACCTTC.

CDR3 region: CASSWESSGNTIYF. DNA for the CDR3: TGTGCCAGCAGCTGGGAGAGCTCTGGAAACACCATATATTTT. The V and J genes are TRBV7-8 and TRBJ1-3; no definite D call. CDR3 length: 14 amino acids. Trimming took 4 bases from V and 0 from J, leaving 7 bases between them. Germline assignment: CDR1 SGHVS and CDR2 FQNEAQ.

The rearrangement joins TRBV29-1 to TRBJ2-7; TRBD2 might be the D (7 bases). The V end lost 4 bases, the J end lost 2 bases, and 15 bases lay between the germline ends. There are 14 residues in the CDR3. Germline V gene lookup returns CDR1 SQVTM and CDR2 ANQGSEA. The CDR3 DNA follows: TGCAGCGTTGGGGGAGGGGGTTTTGCCTACGAGCAGTACTTC. The encoded protein is CSVGGGGFAYEQYF.

The chain joins TRBV28 to TRBJ1-1, with 12 bases lining up with TRBD1. The CDR3 is 13 residues long. Germline lookup yields CDR1 MDHEN and CDR2 SYDVKM. V shed 10 bases and J 10 bases; nucleotides not matched to a gene: 10. The CDR3 sequence is CATAGQGALGAFF. CDR3 DNA sequence: TGTGCCACCGCGGGACAGGGGGCGCTCGGAGCTTTCTTT.

This chain uses TRBV7-2 with TRBJ2-7, with D perhaps matching TRBD1 (7 bases). Trimming stripped 1 base from V and 7 bases from J, with 11 bases between. This CDR3 contains 13 residues. Germline loops: CDR1 SGHTA, CDR2 FQGNSA. The CDR3 DNA reads as TGTGCCAGCAGCTTAGGACAGGGAGGTGAGCAGTACTTC. Protein: CASSLGQGGEQYF. Looking up the rest from reference TRBV7-2 and TRBJ2-7 gives the full variable domain: GAGVSQSPSNKVTEKGKDVELRCDPISGHTALYWYRQSLGQGLEFLIYFQGNSAPDKSGLPSDRFSAERTGGSVSTLTIQRTQQEDSAVYLCASSLGQGGEQYFGPGTRLTVT.

The chain uses TRBV7-2 and TRBJ1-5, with D unclear. CDR1 is SGHTA, CDR2 FQGNSA, per germline. The V gene lost 6 bases and the J gene lost 3 bases, with 6 bases spanning the gap. This CDR3 has 12 amino acids. CDR3 loop: CASSSYNQPQHF. CDR3 DNA sequence: TGTGCCAGCAGTTCCTACAATCAGCCCCAGCATTTT.

The gene calls are TRBV9 and TRBJ2-7, with D perhaps matching TRBD1 (5 bases). Germline loops: CDR1 SGDLS, CDR2 YYNGEE. This CDR3 spans 15 amino acids. V was clipped by 0 bases and J by 4 bases, with 14 bases between them. The CDR3 bases are TGTGCCAGCAGCGTAGCCCCAGGGTTGAGTTACGAGCAGTACTTC. This gives the protein CASSVAPGLSYEQYF.

This clone was seen just once. The chain carries TRBV20-1 and TRBJ1-2; D gene uncertain. The CDR3 spans 12 residues. Germline-derived CDR1 and CDR2 are DFQATT and SNEGSKA (reference sequence). V gave up 3 bases and J gave up 3 bases, with 8 bases separating them. Here the CDR3 reads CSASRRDYGYTF. The CDR3 coding sequence is TGCAGTGCTAGTAGGCGGGACTATGGCTACACCTTC.

V gene TRBV2 combines with J gene TRBJ1-4; D possibly corresponds to TRBD1 (5 bases). The germline V gene has CDR1 SNHLY and CDR2 FYNNEI. The CDR3 extends over 14 amino acids. With 6 bases removed from V and 4 bases from J, the gap between germline ends came to 12 bases. Written as DNA, the CDR3 is TGTGCCAGCAGACAACAGGCGCTTAATGAAAAACTGTTTTTT. It codes for CASRQQALNEKLFF.

This chain connects TRBV19 to TRBJ2-7, with D possibly being TRBD2 (5 bases). Looked up from germline, CDR1 is LNHDA and CDR2 is SQIVND (reference sequence). V lost 3 bases and J 3 bases, leaving 12 bases between the germline ends. The CDR3 runs 14 residues. CDR3: CASSISGNGYEQYF. The CDR3, as DNA: TGTGCCAGTAGTATCTCGGGGAATGGCTACGAGCAGTACTTC.

V usage is TRBV7-3 and J usage is TRBJ2-5; 9 positions agree with TRBD1. V trimming: 5 bases; J trimming: 4 bases; junction bases outside the gene matches: 5. The CDR3 runs 14 residues. The V gene's germline CDR1 is SGHTA and CDR2 FQGTGA. The CDR3 loop is CASSQQGASETQYF. CDR3 nucleotide sequence: TGTGCCAGCAGCCAACAGGGGGCGTCAGAGACCCAGTACTTC.

The chain carries TRBV9 and TRBJ1-1; D is uncertain. In germline, CDR1 is SGDLS, CDR2 YYNGEE. This CDR3 comprises 14 residues. V was trimmed by 4 bases and J by 4 bases, leaving 14 bases between them. In nucleotides, the CDR3 is TGTGCCAGCAGCCGAGGGCTGGGGAGCACTGAAGCTTTCTTT. It yields the protein CASSRGLGSTEAFF.

This chain links TRBV3-1 (or the pseudogene TRBV3-2) with TRBJ2-3, with D maybe TRBD2 (5 bases). V was trimmed by 7 bases and J by 3 bases, leaving 11 bases between them. Germline loops: CDR1 LGHDT, CDR2 YNNKEL (reference sequence). The CDR3 has 13 residues. The CDR3 coding sequence is TGTGCCAGCACCCTCACGGGGACAGATACGCAGTATTTT. Translating gives CASTLTGTDTQYF.

This sequence joins TRBV5-1 and TRBJ2-7; 8 bases line up with TRBD2. The CDR3 is 17 amino acids. The germline CDR1 and CDR2 sequences are SGHRS and YFSETQ. J gave up 5 bases and V 0 bases, and 13 bases lay outside the gene matches. CDR3: CASSLGNWRGDWHEQYF. As DNA, the CDR3 is TGCGCCAGCAGCTTGGGAAATTGGCGGGGGGATTGGCACGAGCAGTACTTC.

The chain carries TRBV7-2 and TRBJ1-2; the D is unclear. V was clipped by 8 bases and J by 4 bases, with 20 bases between them. CDR1 and CDR2 from the germline V gene are SGHTA and FQGNSA. This CDR3 is built from 15 residues. CDR3 protein: CASASGISIFYGYTF. CDR3 sequence (DNA): TGTGCCAGCGCAAGCGGCATCTCCATTTTCTATGGCTACACCTTC.

The CDR3 region has the DNA TGCAGTGCTCTATTAAGAGAGACCCAGTACTTC. The encoded protein is CSALLRETQYF. V and J are TRBV20-1 and TRBJ2-5, with unresolved D. CDR1 and CDR2 from the germline V gene are DFQATT and SNEGSKA (reference sequence). The CDR3 totals 11 residues. Trimming pared 5 bases from V and 4 bases from J, leaving 8 bases between.

V gene TRBV5-1 combines with J gene TRBJ1-1; 10 bases line up with TRBD1. The CDR3 loop spans 14 amino acids. The V gene's germline CDR1 is SGHRS and CDR2 YFSETQ. Trimming removed 4 bases from V and 3 bases from J; junction bases left unmatched: 3. This CDR3 reads CASSRQGADTEAFF. DNA of the CDR3: TGCGCCAGCAGCAGACAGGGGGCGGACACTGAAGCTTTCTTT.

This chain connects TRBV6-2 or TRBV6-3 to TRBJ2-3, with TRBD2 matching 7 bases. Trimming at V came to 6 bases and at J to 6 bases, leaving 6 bases not matched to a gene. The CDR3 is 13 amino acids. Per germline, CDR1 MNHEY and CDR2 SVGEGT. The CDR3 is CASSRLARDTQYF. CDR3 coding DNA: TGTGCCAGCAGCAGACTAGCTCGGGATACGCAGTATTTT.

This chain connects TRBV7-3 to TRBJ1-1, with TRBD1 as a possible D gene (6 bases). The V end lost 1 base, the J end lost 6 bases, and 9 bases lay between the germline ends. The germline V gene has CDR1 SGHTA and CDR2 FQGTGA. The CDR3 extends over 13 amino acids. The CDR3 loop reads CASSLRWGPEAFF. For the CDR3, the DNA is TGTGCCAGCAGCTTAAGATGGGGGCCTGAAGCTTTCTTT.

This clone occurred once. The chain is built from TRBV28 and TRBJ2-7; D not certain. V was clipped by 5 bases and J by 1 base, with 3 bases between them. Germline CDR1 MDHEN, CDR2 SYDVKM. There are 11 residues in the CDR3. The CDR3 bases are TGTGCCAGCAGTCGGTCCTACGAGCAGTACTTC. Residues: CASSRSYEQYF.

The chain is built from TRBV6-2 or TRBV6-3 and TRBJ2-7; 9 bases align to TRBD1. J lost 4 bases, V lost 2 bases, and 12 bases had no gene match. Per germline, CDR1 MNHEY and CDR2 SVGEGT. This CDR3 spans 17 amino acids. The CDR3 coding sequence is TGTGCCAGCAGTTACGGGATCCGGGACAGGGTTCGGTACGAGCAGTACTTC. Encoded protein: CASSYGIRDRVRYEQYF.

This clone was counted a single time. The chain combines TRBV27 with TRBJ1-1; 7 positions agree with TRBD1. The trim removed 6 bases at V and 3 bases at J, leaving 13 bases unmatched. CDR1 is MNHEY and CDR2 is SMNVEV in the germline V gene (reference sequence). The CDR3 consists of 16 residues. This chain's CDR3 is CASSRRDRVLHTEAFF. For the CDR3, the DNA is TGTGCCAGCAGCCGCCGAGACAGGGTTCTTCACACTGAAGCTTTCTTT.

This chain links TRBV3-1 (or the pseudogene TRBV3-2) with TRBJ1-4; D uncertain. Trimming removed 1 base from V and 3 bases from J, with 9 bases in between. Germline V gene sequence: CDR1 LGHDT, CDR2 YNNKEL (reference sequence). The CDR3 length is 15 residues. The CDR3, as DNA: TGTGCCAGCAGCCAAGCGACATACCCTAATGAAAAACTGTTTTTT. Translating gives CASSQATYPNEKLFF.

This sequence joins TRBV5-1 and TRBJ2-7; 8 positions agree with TRBD1. Germline V lookup: CDR1 SGHRS, CDR2 YFSETQ. CDR3 size: 15 residues. Unmatched junction bases numbered 2, after V lost 0 bases and J lost 0 bases. The CDR3 loop is CASSLAGQASYEQYF. The CDR3 DNA sequence: TGCGCCAGCAGCTTGGCGGGACAGGCCTCCTACGAGCAGTACTTC.